The 6 T cell receptor beta chains below were found in one sample sequenced in a study of blood T cell repertoires in COVID-19. Sequencing used immunoSEQ multiplex PCR; TCRdb keeps in-frame clones, though not all of them. The profile shows about 340,000 clones, 92% of them singletons. Specimen: PBMCs or T cells enriched from blood (not recorded which). The origin of the receptors is a woman aged 25 to 45 who had recovered from COVID-19.

The rearrangement links TRBV4-1 to TRBJ2-7; 8 bases are shared with TRBD2. The junction had 8 bases not matched to a gene; V was cut back by 3 bases and J by 1 base. CDR1 MGHRA and CDR2 YSYEKL come from the germline V gene. The CDR3 has 16 residues. The CDR3 nucleotides are TGCGCCAGCAGCCAGGGACTAGACCAAGCTTCCTACGAGCAGTACTTC. Its protein is CASSQGLDQASYEQYF.

The CDR3 loop is CASSPNRGGGYTF. CDR3 in DNA: TGTGCCAGCAGCCCAAACAGGGGGGGTGGCTACACCTTC. The chain is built from TRBV7-2 and TRBJ1-2, with 8 bases fitting TRBD1. Germline V gene sequence: CDR1 SGHTA, CDR2 FQGNSA. The CDR3 extends over 13 amino acids. The J segment lost 7 bases and the V segment lost 5 bases, leaving 6 bases of the junction unmatched.

The chain couples TRBV18 to TRBJ1-5; D may be TRBD1 (6 bases). Trimming pared 6 bases from V and 0 bases from J, leaving 15 bases between. The CDR3 has 16 amino acids. The germline CDR1 and CDR2 sequences are KGHSH and LQKENI. The CDR3 DNA reads TGTGCCAGCTCCCGAGGGGGAGGGGATAGCAATCAGCCCCAGCATTTT. Protein: CASSRGGGDSNQPQHF.

This chain's CDR3 is CASSRTGGGTTGNTIYF. CDR3 nucleotide sequence: TGTGCCAGCAGCCGGACAGGGGGTGGAACCACTGGAAACACCATATATTTT. The rearrangement uses TRBV5-4 and TRBJ1-3, with 10 bases that match TRBD1. The junction had 9 bases not matched to a gene; V was cut back by 4 bases and J by 2 bases. Per the germline V gene, CDR1 is SGHNT and CDR2 is YYREEE (reference sequence). The CDR3 is made up of 17 amino acids.

V gene TRBV20-1 combines with J gene TRBJ2-5; no firm D call. The CDR3 covers 12 residues. Per germline, CDR1 DFQATT and CDR2 SNEGSKA (reference sequence). V lost 3 bases and J 4 bases, leaving 9 bases between the germline ends. This CDR3 reads CSASPRRETQYF. DNA for the CDR3: TGCAGTGCTAGTCCCAGGCGAGAGACCCAGTACTTC.

This clone was counted once. This chain links TRBV30 with TRBJ1-2; D is unresolved. Trimming took 1 base from V and 0 from J, leaving 6 bases between them. Germline assignment: CDR1 GTSNPN and CDR2 SVGIG (reference sequence). CDR3 size: 13 residues. This CDR3 reads CAWSGGPNYGYTF. The CDR3 coding sequence is TGTGCCTGGAGTGGTGGCCCTAACTATGGCTACACCTTC.